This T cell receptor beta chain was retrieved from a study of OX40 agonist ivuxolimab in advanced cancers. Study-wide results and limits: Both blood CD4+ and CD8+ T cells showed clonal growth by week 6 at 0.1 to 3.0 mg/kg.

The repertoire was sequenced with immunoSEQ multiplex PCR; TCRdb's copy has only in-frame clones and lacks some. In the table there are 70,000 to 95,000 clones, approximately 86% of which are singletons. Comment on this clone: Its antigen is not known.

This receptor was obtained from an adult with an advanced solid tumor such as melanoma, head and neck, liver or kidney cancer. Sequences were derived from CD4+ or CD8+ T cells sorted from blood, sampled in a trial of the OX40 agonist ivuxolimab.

The CDR3 DNA reads as TGTGCCAGCAGTTCGAGCGGGAGGAGTAATGAGCAGTTCTTC. It codes for CASSSSGRSNEQFF. The chain employs TRBV28 and TRBJ2-1; TRBD2 agrees at 9 bases. Germline V gene lookup returns CDR1 MDHEN and CDR2 SYDVKM. V lost 4 bases, J lost 7 bases, and 5 bases stayed unmatched. The CDR3 loop spans 14 amino acids.